The 26 T cell receptor beta chains below were found in one sample sequenced in a study of T cell responses to AZD1222 COVID-19 vaccine. Clones were read by immunoSEQ multiplex PCR, and TCRdb kept only the in-frame ones, dropping some. The table has around 80,000 clones, 70% to 90% seen once. The sample in question was peripheral blood, obtained on day 0 of AZD1222 vaccination. Receptor source: an adult in good health.

The rearrangement joins TRBV7-8 to TRBJ2-3, with 12 bases matching TRBD1. The CDR3 covers 19 residues. CDR1 is SGHVS and CDR2 is FQNEAQ in the germline V gene. Losses at the gene ends were 5 bases for V and 3 bases for J; bases not matched to a gene: 15. DNA of the CDR3: TGTGCCAGCAGCACAAGGAACTGGGGGACAGGGGGCAGGACAGATACGCAGTATTTT. Protein sequence: CASSTRNWGTGGRTDTQYF.

This sequence joins TRBV7-3 and TRBJ2-2, with 14 bases matching TRBD2. This CDR3 region has 17 residues. V was clipped by 0 bases and J by 5 bases; unmatched bases: 2. CDR1 and CDR2 (germline): SGHTA, FQGTGA. The CDR3 here is CASSLTTSGRVTGELFF. The CDR3 DNA reads as TGTGCCAGCAGCTTAACGACTAGCGGGAGGGTAACCGGGGAGCTGTTTTTT.

The chain employs TRBV15 and TRBJ2-7; D is undetermined. The V gene's germline CDR1 is LNHNV and CDR2 YYDKDF (reference sequence). V shed 1 base and J shed 4 bases, with 2 bases lying between them. The length of the CDR3 is 11 residues. The DNA for the CDR3 is TGTGCCACCAGCAGAGGTTACGAGCAGTACTTC. This encodes CATSRGYEQYF.

The chain carries TRBV5-4 and TRBJ2-7, with D possibly matching TRBD2 (6 bases). From germline, CDR1 is SGHNT and CDR2 YYREEE (reference sequence). The CDR3 is made up of 13 amino acids. V gave up 0 bases and J gave up 9 bases, with 13 bases separating them. The CDR3 spells CASSLEPQGGQYF. CDR3 bases: TGTGCCAGCAGCTTGGAGCCCCAGGGAGGGCAGTACTTC.

The chain combines TRBV29-1 with TRBJ1-1; 9 positions match TRBD1. With 6 bases clipped from V and 5 bases from J, the junction kept 4 bases outside the gene matches. Germline assignment: CDR1 SQVTM and CDR2 ANQGSEA. The CDR3 extends over 12 amino acids. CDR3: CSVGQGSTEAFF. CDR3 DNA sequence: TGCAGCGTGGGACAGGGATCGACTGAAGCTTTCTTT.

The chain combines TRBV28 with TRBJ1-5, with 9 bases identical to TRBD1. Unmatched junction bases numbered 14, after V lost 6 bases and J lost 5 bases. The germline gives CDR1 MDHEN, CDR2 SYDVKM. The CDR3 has 17 residues. In DNA form, the CDR3 reads TGTGCCAGCAGCTCCAGGACAGGGGAGCTGTGGGATCAGCCCCAGCATTTT. Translated, it gives CASSSRTGELWDQPQHF.

V usage is TRBV10-2 and J usage is TRBJ1-2, with D possibly matching TRBD1 (6 bases). Trimming took 0 bases from V and 5 from J, leaving 25 bases between them. The V gene's germline CDR1 is WSHSY and CDR2 SAAADI. The CDR3 runs to 19 residues. CDR3 nucleotide sequence: TGCGCCAGCAGTGAGTCGACATGGGGTCAGGGGCCGGCAGAGTATGGCTACACCTTC. Translating gives CASSESTWGQGPAEYGYTF.

The V gene is TRBV5-1, the J gene TRBJ1-6, with 9 bases fitting TRBD1. Trimming removed 0 bases from V and 10 bases from J; junction bases left unmatched: 8. Germline CDR1 reads SGHRS; CDR2 reads YFSETQ. The CDR3 has 16 residues. The CDR3 region has the DNA TGCGCCAGCAGCTTGGCGATGGACAGGGGAGCCTCACCCCTCCACTTT. The encoded protein is CASSLAMDRGASPLHF.

This clone has just a few counts. J is TRBJ1-1 and V is TRBV18, with a tentative D call TRBD1 (5 bases). Between the trimmed V and J ends, which lost 3 bases and 1 base, there was a span of 24 bases. The germline V gene has CDR1 KGHSH and CDR2 LQKENI. The CDR3 has 19 residues. The CDR3 coding sequence is TGTGCCAGCTCACCCACCCCGGCAGGGCCTGGGATGGGGAACACTGAAGCTTTCTTT. Translation: CASSPTPAGPGMGNTEAFF.

This clone has only a few counts. The chain is built from TRBV10-3 and TRBJ2-1; possibly TRBD1 or TRBD2 for D (5 bases each). Looked up from germline, CDR1 is ENHRY and CDR2 is SYGVKD. This CDR3 contains 17 residues. The ends were cut back, 3 bases at V and 3 bases at J, with 18 bases in the middle. The CDR3 protein is CAISDVERGENYNEQFF. The CDR3 bases are TGTGCCATCAGTGATGTTGAGAGGGGCGAAAACTACAATGAGCAGTTCTTC.

The chain is built from TRBV27 and TRBJ2-3, with D perhaps being TRBD1 or TRBD2 (6 bases each). CDR3 length equals 15 residues. V was clipped by 5 bases and J by 0 bases, with 12 bases between them. Germline V gene sequence: CDR1 MNHEY, CDR2 SMNVEV (reference sequence). CDR3 bases: TGTGCCAGCAGTAAGGGGGGACTGAGCACAGATACGCAGTATTTT. It yields the protein CASSKGGLSTDTQYF.

V is TRBV7-2 and J is TRBJ2-1; D might be TRBD1 or TRBD2, each matching 5 bases. Trimming removed 3 bases from V and 10 bases from J, with 16 bases in between. The CDR3 totals 14 residues. Germline V gene data show CDR1 as SGHTA and CDR2 as FQGNSA. Written as DNA, the CDR3 is TGTGCCAGCAGCTTTCACCCGAGGGACCAAGAGCAGTTCTTC. Residues: CASSFHPRDQEQFF.

The V gene is TRBV10-2, the J gene TRBJ2-4; tentative D call: TRBD1 (7 bases). V was shortened by 2 bases and J by 4 bases, with 12 bases between the two germline ends. CDR3 length equals 15 residues. From germline, CDR1 is WSHSY and CDR2 SAAADI. CDR3: CASSEGGGIKNIQYF. In nucleotides, the CDR3 is TGCGCCAGCAGTGAGGGAGGGGGCATAAAAAACATTCAGTACTTC.

The chain joins TRBV2 to TRBJ1-1; D unclear. CDR1 and CDR2 (germline): SNHLY, FYNNEI. This CDR3 has 14 amino acids. V shed 7 bases and J shed 0 bases, with 12 bases lying between them. CDR3 amino acids: CASMGQTLNTEAFF. CDR3 sequence (DNA): TGTGCCAGCATGGGTCAGACCCTGAACACTGAAGCTTTCTTT.

This chain connects TRBV10-3 to TRBJ2-1; TRBD1 is a possible D gene (6 bases). Per the germline V gene, CDR1 is ENHRY and CDR2 is SYGVKD. The CDR3 length is 15 residues. V was trimmed by 4 bases and J by 3 bases, leaving 13 bases between them. CDR3 in amino acids: CAISGGRRFYNEQFF. The CDR3 nucleotides are TGTGCCATCAGTGGGGGGCGGAGGTTCTACAATGAGCAGTTCTTC.

The J gene is TRBJ1-6, the V gene TRBV6-5; 9 bases align to TRBD1. CDR1 and CDR2 (germline): MNHEY, SVGAGI. The CDR3 spans 15 residues. With 6 bases clipped from V and 0 bases from J, the junction kept 0 bases outside the gene matches. This CDR3 is CASRTGGSYNSPLHF. In DNA, the CDR3 is TGTGCCAGCAGGACAGGGGGCTCCTATAATTCACCCCTCCACTTT.

The V and J genes are TRBV6-1 and TRBJ1-2, with D maybe TRBD1 (5 bases). This CDR3 has 12 residues. V lost 3 bases and J lost 7, with 9 bases in between. Germline values: CDR1 MNHNS, CDR2 SASEGT. CDR3 protein: CASSEGTVGYTF. The CDR3, as DNA: TGTGCCAGCAGTGAGGGGACCGTTGGCTACACCTTC.

The V gene is TRBV7-8, the J gene TRBJ2-1; D gene uncertain. Germline CDR1 reads SGHVS; CDR2 reads FQNEAQ. V gave up 2 bases and J gave up 5 bases, with 4 bases separating them. This CDR3 has 12 amino acids. The CDR3, as DNA: TGTGCCAGCAGCTTATATGACAATGAGCAGTTCTTC. It encodes CASSLYDNEQFF.

The rearrangement joins TRBV30 to TRBJ1-2; tentatively, D is TRBD1 (5 bases). The germline V gene encodes CDR1 GTSNPN and CDR2 SVGIG (reference sequence). The V gene lost 2 bases and the J gene lost 7 bases, with 8 bases spanning the gap. The CDR3 is 11 amino acids. CDR3 bases: TGTGCCTGGAGTTCAGGGATTGGCTACACCTTC. This gives the protein CAWSSGIGYTF.

This chain uses TRBV3-1 (or the pseudogene TRBV3-2) with TRBJ1-4, with a possible D match to TRBD1 (6 bases). Germline V CDR1 and CDR2: LGHDT, YNNKEL (reference sequence). V was pared by 0 bases and J by 8 bases, with 16 bases between. This CDR3 region has 16 residues. The CDR3 nucleotides read TGTGCCAGCAGCCAAGAATTCGCGGGGGCAAGCGAAAAACTGTTTTTT. This encodes CASSQEFAGASEKLFF.

The rearrangement joins TRBV15 to TRBJ1-6; 11 bases line up with TRBD1. After removal of 6 bases from V and 10 bases from J, the junction contained 8 bases not matched to a gene. CDR3 length: 15 residues. Germline V lookup: CDR1 LNHNV, CDR2 YYDKDF (reference sequence). CDR3 residues: CATSQPGTGGSPLHF. Here the CDR3 DNA reads TGTGCCACCAGTCAACCCGGGACAGGGGGATCACCCCTCCACTTT.

The chain joins TRBV10-1 to TRBJ2-7, with TRBD1 identical over 8 bases. CDR1 and CDR2 (germline): WNHNN, SYGVQD (reference sequence). There are 14 residues in the CDR3. Trimming cost V 9 bases and J 5 bases; bases outside gene matches: 12. CDR3 DNA sequence: TGCGCCAGGCAAGACAGGGGCAAACCCCACGAGCAGTACGTC. Translating it yields CARQDRGKPHEQYV.

The chain combines TRBV12-3 or TRBV12-4 with TRBJ1-3; D remains unclear. CDR3 size: 11 residues. Trimming removed 6 bases from V and 8 bases from J, with 8 bases in between. CDR3 in amino acids: CASRYADTIYF. The CDR3 coding sequence is TGTGCCAGCAGGTATGCTGACACCATATATTTT.

J is TRBJ2-3 and V is TRBV7-2; D uncertain. Germline assignment: CDR1 SGHTA and CDR2 FQGNSA. V dropped 1 base and J dropped 4 bases, with 15 bases sitting between them. CDR3 length: 16 amino acids. Here the CDR3 DNA reads TGTGCCAGCAGCTTAGATCCGGGCTCAAAGTCAGATACGCAGTATTTT. It specifies CASSLDPGSKSDTQYF. The variable domain in full, completed from reference TRBV7-2 and TRBJ2-3, reads GAGVSQSPSNKVTEKGKDVELRCDPISGHTALYWYRQSLGQGLEFLIYFQGNSAPDKSGLPSDRFSAERTGGSVSTLTIQRTQQEDSAVYLCASSLDPGSKSDTQYFGPGTRLTVL.

The chain has TRBV21-1 and TRBJ1-5. TRBV21-1 is noted as a pseudogene. This CDR3 is built from 15 residues. The CDR3 coding sequence is TGTGCCAGCAGACCACGAAGTTACGGCAATCAGCCCCAGCATTTT. It is translated as CASRPRSYGNQPQHF.

The chain joins TRBV10-2 to TRBJ2-7; 11 nucleotides agree with TRBD2. CDR1 is WSHSY and CDR2 is SAAADI in the germline V gene. After removal of 6 bases from V and 4 bases from J, the junction contained 11 bases not matched to a gene. The CDR3 consists of 16 residues. The CDR3 is CASSSVLAGGSYEQYV. The CDR3 nucleotides read TGCGCCAGCAGCTCCGTTCTAGCGGGGGGCTCTTACGAGCAGTACGTC.